The subject of this entry is one T cell receptor (beta chain). This CDR3 has 14 amino acids. Germline V gene lookup returns CDR1 MNHEY and CDR2 SVGEGT. Trimming removed 2 bases from V and 6 bases from J, with 11 bases in between. These data belong to a study of blood T cell repertoires in COVID-19. Measured with immunoSEQ multiplex PCR; TCRdb has only the in-frame clones, and not every one. Of about 51,000 clones detected, approximately 85% appear once; the ten largest clones hold 3%. The chain has TRBV6-2 or TRBV6-3 and TRBJ2-1; D unresolved. The TCR was taken from a man in his forties or fifties with active COVID-19. The sequenced material came from peripheral blood. In DNA, the CDR3 is TGTGCCAGCAGTTACGTCGGAGAAATCAATGAGCAGTTCTTC. As protein: CASSYVGEINEQFF.